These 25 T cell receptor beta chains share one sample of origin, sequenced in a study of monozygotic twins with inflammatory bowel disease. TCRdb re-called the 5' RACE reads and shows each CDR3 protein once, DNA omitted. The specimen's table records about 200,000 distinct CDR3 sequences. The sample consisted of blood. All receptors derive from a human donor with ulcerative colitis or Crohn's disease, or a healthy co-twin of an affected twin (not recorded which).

This CDR3 reads CASSSQREKVNEQFF. The V and J genes are TRBV5-5 and TRBJ2-1; TCRdb gives TRBD2 as the D gene, but with no DNA this cannot be confirmed. The CDR3 runs to 15 residues. Germline CDR1 is SGHKS and CDR2 is YYEKEE (reference sequence).

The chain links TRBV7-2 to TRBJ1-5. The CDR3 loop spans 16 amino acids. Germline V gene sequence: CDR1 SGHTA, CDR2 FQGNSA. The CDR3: CASSPDIGQGGQPQHF.

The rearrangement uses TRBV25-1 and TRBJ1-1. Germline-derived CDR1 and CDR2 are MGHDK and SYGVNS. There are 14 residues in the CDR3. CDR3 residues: CASSRGELNTEAFF.

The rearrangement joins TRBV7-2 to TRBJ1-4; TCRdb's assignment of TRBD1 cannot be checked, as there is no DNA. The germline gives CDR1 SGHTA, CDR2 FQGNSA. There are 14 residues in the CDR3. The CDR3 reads CASSSPGFNEKLFF. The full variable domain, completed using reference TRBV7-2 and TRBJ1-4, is GAGVSQSPSNKVTEKGKDVELRCDPISGHTALYWYRQSLGQGLEFLIYFQGNSAPDKSGLPSDRFSAERTGGSVSTLTIQRTQQEDSAVYLCASSSPGFNEKLFFGSGTQLSVL.

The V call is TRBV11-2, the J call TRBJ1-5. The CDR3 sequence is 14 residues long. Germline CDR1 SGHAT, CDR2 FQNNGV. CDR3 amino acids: CASSLGFGNQPQHF.

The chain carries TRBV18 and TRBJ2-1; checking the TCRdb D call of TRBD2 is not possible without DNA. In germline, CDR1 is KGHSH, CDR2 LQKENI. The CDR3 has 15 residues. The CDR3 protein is CASSPLAGGFNEQFF. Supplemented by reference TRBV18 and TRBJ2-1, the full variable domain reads NAGVMQNPRHLVRRRGQEARLRCSPMKGHSHVYWYRQLPEEGLKFMVYLQKENIIDESGMPKERFSAEFPKEGPSILRIQQVVRGDSAAYFCASSPLAGGFNEQFFGPGTRLTVL.

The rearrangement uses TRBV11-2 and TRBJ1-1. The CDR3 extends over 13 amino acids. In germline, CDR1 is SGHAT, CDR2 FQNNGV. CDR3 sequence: CASSLAAYTEAFF.

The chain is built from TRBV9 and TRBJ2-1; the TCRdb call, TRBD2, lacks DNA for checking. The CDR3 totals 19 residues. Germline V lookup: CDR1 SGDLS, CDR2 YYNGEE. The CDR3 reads CASSVGSGGYETYNNEQFF.

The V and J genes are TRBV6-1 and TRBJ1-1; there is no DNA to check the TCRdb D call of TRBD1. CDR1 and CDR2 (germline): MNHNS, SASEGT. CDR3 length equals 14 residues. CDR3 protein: CASTQTDFNTEAFF.

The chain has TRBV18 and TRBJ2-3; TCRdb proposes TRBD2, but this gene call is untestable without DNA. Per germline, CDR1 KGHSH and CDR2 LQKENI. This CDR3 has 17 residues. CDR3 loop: CASSRSLAAEGTDTQYF. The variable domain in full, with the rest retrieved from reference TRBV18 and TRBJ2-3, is NAGVMQNPRHLVRRRGQEARLRCSPMKGHSHVYWYRQLPEEGLKFMVYLQKENIIDESGMPKERFSAEFPKEGPSILRIQQVVRGDSAAYFCASSRSLAAEGTDTQYFGPGTRLTVL.

The CDR3 protein is CASRPQRNTGELFF. The chain uses TRBV2 and TRBJ2-2. The CDR3 covers 14 residues. Germline V gene sequence: CDR1 SNHLY, CDR2 FYNNEI.

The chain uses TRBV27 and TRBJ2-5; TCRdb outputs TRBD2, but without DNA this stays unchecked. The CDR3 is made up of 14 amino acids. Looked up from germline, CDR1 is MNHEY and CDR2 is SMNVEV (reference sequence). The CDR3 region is CASSLLGLEETQYF.

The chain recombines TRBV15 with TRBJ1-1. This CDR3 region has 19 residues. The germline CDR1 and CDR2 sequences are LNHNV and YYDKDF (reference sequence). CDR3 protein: CATSRDRGGGPGLNTEAFF.

CDR3 region: CSVDRSTEAFF. The chain combines TRBV29-1 with TRBJ1-1. Germline V gene sequence: CDR1 SQVTM, CDR2 ANQGSEA. The CDR3 covers 11 residues.

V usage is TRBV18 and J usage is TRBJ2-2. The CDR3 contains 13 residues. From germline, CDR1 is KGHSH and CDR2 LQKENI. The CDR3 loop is CASSPLNTGELFF.

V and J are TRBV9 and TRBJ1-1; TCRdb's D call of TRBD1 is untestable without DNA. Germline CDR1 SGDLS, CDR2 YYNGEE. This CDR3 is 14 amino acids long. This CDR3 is CASSETGPNTEAFF.

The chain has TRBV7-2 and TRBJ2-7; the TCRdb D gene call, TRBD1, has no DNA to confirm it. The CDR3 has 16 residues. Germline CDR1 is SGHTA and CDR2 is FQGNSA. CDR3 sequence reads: CASSLVAGTSSYEQYF.

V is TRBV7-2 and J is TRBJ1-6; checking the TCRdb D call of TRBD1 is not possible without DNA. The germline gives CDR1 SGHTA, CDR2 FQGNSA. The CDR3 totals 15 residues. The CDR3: CASSLQGAGGSPLHF.

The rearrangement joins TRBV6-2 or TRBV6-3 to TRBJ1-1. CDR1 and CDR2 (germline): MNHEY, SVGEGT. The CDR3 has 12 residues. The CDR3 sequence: CASKFVDGEAFF.

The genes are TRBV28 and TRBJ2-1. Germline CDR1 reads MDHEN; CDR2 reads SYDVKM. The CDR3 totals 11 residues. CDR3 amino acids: CASSFGDEQFF.

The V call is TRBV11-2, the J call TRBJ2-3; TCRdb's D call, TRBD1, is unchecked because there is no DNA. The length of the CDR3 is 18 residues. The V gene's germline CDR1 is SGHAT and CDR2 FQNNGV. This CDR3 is CASSFNSGTGGRTDTQYF.

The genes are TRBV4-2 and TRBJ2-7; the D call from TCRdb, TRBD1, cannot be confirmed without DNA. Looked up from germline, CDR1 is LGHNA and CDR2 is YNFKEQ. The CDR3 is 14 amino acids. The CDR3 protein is CASSQDPETGPQYF.

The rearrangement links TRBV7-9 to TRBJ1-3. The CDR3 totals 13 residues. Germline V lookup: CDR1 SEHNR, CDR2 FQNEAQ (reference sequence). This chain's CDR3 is CASQDVSGNTIYF.

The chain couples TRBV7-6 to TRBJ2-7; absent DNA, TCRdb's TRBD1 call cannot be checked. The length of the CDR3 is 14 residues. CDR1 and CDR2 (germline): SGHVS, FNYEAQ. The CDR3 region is CASSLGGRQYEQYF.

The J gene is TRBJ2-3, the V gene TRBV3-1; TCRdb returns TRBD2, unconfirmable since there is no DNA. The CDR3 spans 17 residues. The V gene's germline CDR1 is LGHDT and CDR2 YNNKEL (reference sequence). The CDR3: CASSLRGSGGKTDTQYF.